One sample yielded the 26 T cell receptor beta chains listed below, sequenced in a study of blood T cell repertoires in COVID-19. Repertoires were generated with immunoSEQ multiplex PCR, while TCRdb's copy carries only in-frame clones and drops some. The repertoire includes around 300,000 clones, over 85% of them detected once, and about 2% sits in the top ten. The sample was PBMCs or T cells enriched from blood (not recorded which). The receptors here all came from a woman in her fifties or sixties who had recovered from COVID-19.

J is TRBJ2-3 and V is TRBV7-2, with 7 bases that match TRBD2. V trimming: 3 bases; J trimming: 8 bases; junction bases outside the gene matches: 5. CDR3 size: 13 residues. Germline V gene data show CDR1 as SGHTA and CDR2 as FQGNSA. CDR3 DNA sequence: TGTGCCAGCAGCTTGACTAGCTCTAGTACGCAGTATTTT. It is translated as CASSLTSSSTQYF.

The chain has TRBV30 and TRBJ1-3, with 7 nucleotides matching TRBD1. From germline, CDR1 is GTSNPN and CDR2 SVGIG (reference sequence). The CDR3 length is 15 residues. V lost 4 bases and J lost 4; bases outside the gene matches: 10. CDR3 bases: TGTGCCTGGACCATCCTCAGGGGGGAAGGAAACACCATATATTTT. Encoded protein: CAWTILRGEGNTIYF.

As regards this clone: The sample holds other DNA sequences that translate to the same CDR3. The genes are TRBV5-1 and TRBJ1-1, with 7 bases aligning to TRBD1. Unmatched junction bases numbered 3, after V lost 8 bases and J lost 2 bases. CDR1 and CDR2 from the germline V gene are SGHRS and YFSETQ. The CDR3 sequence is 12 residues long. The CDR3 loop is CASRQGNTEAFF. CDR3 sequence (DNA): TGCGCCAGTCGACAGGGTAACACTGAAGCTTTCTTT.

V and J are TRBV7-8 and TRBJ1-6, with D hard to call. This CDR3 has 15 amino acids. Trimming removed 3 bases at V and 7 bases at J, with 13 bases between. Germline V gives CDR1 SGHVS, CDR2 FQNEAQ. The CDR3 sequence: CASSFRRVENSPLHF. CDR3 bases: TGTGCCAGCAGCTTTAGGAGGGTCGAGAATTCACCCCTCCACTTT.

V is TRBV6-4 and J is TRBJ2-6; TRBD1 might be the D (6 bases). The CDR3 consists of 15 residues. Per germline, CDR1 MRHNA and CDR2 SNTAGT. Trimming cost V 5 bases and J 1 base, with 9 bases left between them. CDR3 residues: CASSQQGSGANVLTF. CDR3 DNA sequence: TGTGCCAGCAGTCAACAGGGTTCTGGGGCCAACGTCCTGACTTTC.

This rearrangement joins TRBV4-1 to TRBJ1-1; 10 bases line up with TRBD1. The V gene end was trimmed by 3 bases and the J gene end by 5 bases; junction bases not matched to a gene: 6. The CDR3 is 15 amino acids. Germline loops: CDR1 MGHRA, CDR2 YSYEKL. Here the CDR3 reads CASSQDRTGGTEAFF. CDR3 nucleotide sequence: TGCGCCAGCAGCCAGGACCGGACAGGGGGGACTGAAGCTTTCTTT.

This clone was detected once. The chain links TRBV5-6 to TRBJ2-4, with TRBD2 identical over 7 bases. The germline gives CDR1 SGHDT, CDR2 YYEEEE. This CDR3 region has 17 residues. J lost 0 bases, V lost 0 bases, and 6 bases had no gene match. This chain's CDR3 is CASSLAGLAVAKNIQYF. The DNA of the CDR3 is TGTGCCAGCAGCTTGGCCGGGCTAGCGGTAGCCAAAAACATTCAGTACTTC.

This chain links TRBV28 with TRBJ1-6, with no clear D. The CDR3 sequence is 13 residues long. Looked up from germline, CDR1 is MDHEN and CDR2 is SYDVKM. Trimming cost V 1 base and J 12 bases, with 10 bases left between them. Here the CDR3 reads CASSLLTGIPLHF. CDR3 sequence (DNA): TGTGCCAGCAGTTTATTAACCGGGATACCCCTCCACTTT.

This clone appeared a single time. This rearrangement joins TRBV18 to TRBJ2-4; 7 nucleotides align to TRBD1. The CDR3 sequence is 16 residues long. V was pared by 0 bases and J by 1 base, with 3 bases of the junction left unmatched. Looked up from germline, CDR1 is KGHSH and CDR2 is LQKENI. This chain's CDR3 is CASSPPQGVAKNIQYF. Written as DNA, the CDR3 is TGTGCCAGCTCACCACCGCAGGGGGTGGCCAAAAACATTCAGTACTTC.

V is TRBV24-1 and J is TRBJ2-1; TRBD2 aligns across 10 bases. Germline CDR1 reads KGHDR; CDR2 reads SFDVKD. The CDR3 runs 14 residues. The V segment lost 2 bases and the J segment 10 bases; nucleotides outside the gene matches: 4. CDR3: CATSDSLAGEEQFF. The CDR3 region has the DNA TGTGCCACCAGTGATTCCCTAGCGGGGGAGGAGCAGTTCTTC.

The chain carries TRBV5-1 and TRBJ2-7; TRBD1 aligns across 12 bases. Germline loops: CDR1 SGHRS, CDR2 YFSETQ. V lost 3 bases, J lost 4 bases, and 17 bases stayed unmatched. The CDR3 totals 19 residues. The CDR3 coding sequence is TGCGCCAGCAGCTCCCCTCCGCGTGGCGGGACAGGGGGCTTATACGAGCAGTACTTC. It translates to CASSSPPRGGTGGLYEQYF.

The CDR3 nucleotides are TGCAGCGTGCAAGCGGGGGGGCCAAAAAACAATGAGCAGTTCTTC. It encodes CSVQAGGPKNNEQFF. The V call is TRBV29-1, the J call TRBJ2-1; TRBD2 aligns across 10 bases. With 6 bases clipped from V and 5 bases from J, the junction kept 10 bases outside the gene matches. From germline, CDR1 is SQVTM and CDR2 ANQGSEA. This CDR3 has 15 amino acids.

This clone was observed a few times. This chain connects TRBV3-1 (or the pseudogene TRBV3-2) to TRBJ1-6; no clear D gene. The CDR3 has 15 amino acids. CDR1 is LGHDT and CDR2 is YNNKEL in the germline V gene (reference sequence). Between the trimmed V and J ends, which lost 1 base and 8 bases, there was a span of 12 bases. CDR3: CASSQVAGLDSPLHF. The CDR3 bases are TGTGCCAGCAGCCAAGTAGCCGGGTTAGATTCACCCCTCCACTTT.

The chain employs TRBV18 and TRBJ1-1; a possible D gene is TRBD1 (6 bases). The CDR3 loop spans 16 amino acids. Germline V gene data show CDR1 as KGHSH and CDR2 as LQKENI. Trimming shortened V by 6 bases and J by 0 bases, and 17 bases separated the two germline ends. CDR3 coding DNA: TGTGCCAGCTCGCCCAGGGGCCAACCCTTGAACACTGAAGCTTTCTTT. Encoded protein: CASSPRGQPLNTEAFF.

V gene TRBV5-1 combines with J gene TRBJ2-2; possibly TRBD1 for D (6 bases). The CDR3 extends over 13 amino acids. In germline, CDR1 is SGHRS, CDR2 YFSETQ. The V end was cut by 2 bases, the J end by 6 bases, with 8 bases between. The CDR3 loop reads CASSFGQSGELFF. Here the CDR3 DNA reads TGCGCCAGCAGCTTCGGACAGTCCGGGGAGCTGTTTTTT.

The chain employs TRBV28 and TRBJ1-5; D not resolved. Trimming shortened V by 7 bases and J by 7 bases, and 8 bases separated the two germline ends. The CDR3 sequence is 11 residues long. Germline CDR1 MDHEN, CDR2 SYDVKM. This CDR3 reads CASNNEQPQHF. The DNA for the CDR3 is TGTGCCAGCAACAACGAACAGCCCCAGCATTTT.

This chain connects TRBV11-2 to TRBJ1-1; 8 bases line up with TRBD1. V lost 4 bases, J lost 8 bases, and 6 bases stayed unmatched. Germline V gene sequence: CDR1 SGHAT, CDR2 FQNNGV. The length of the CDR3 is 13 residues. CDR3 sequence: CASSSDRAGEAFF. The CDR3 nucleotides read TGTGCCAGCAGCTCGGACAGGGCGGGAGAAGCTTTCTTT.

This clone has a single count. The rearrangement joins TRBV4-1 to TRBJ2-7, with 9 bases that match TRBD1. Germline-derived CDR1 and CDR2 are MGHRA and YSYEKL. Trimming took 4 bases from V and 3 from J; bases not matched to a gene: 10. This CDR3 has 16 amino acids. DNA for the CDR3: TGCGCCAGCAGCCTTCAAACAGGGGGCTCGAGCTACGAGCAGTACTTC. It is translated as CASSLQTGGSSYEQYF.

The J gene is TRBJ2-1, the V gene TRBV4-1, with D perhaps TRBD2 (6 bases). CDR1 and CDR2 (germline): MGHRA, YSYEKL. This CDR3 has 15 residues. Trimming took 3 bases from V and 0 from J, leaving 9 bases between them. The CDR3 coding sequence is TGCGCCAGCAGCCAGAGGAGGGGCTCCTACAATGAGCAGTTCTTC. Translation gives CASSQRRGSYNEQFF.

The V gene is TRBV7-9, the J gene TRBJ1-1; no clear D gene. Trimming left V 6 bases short and J 1 base short, with 6 bases between. Germline loops: CDR1 SEHNR, CDR2 FQNEAQ (reference sequence). The CDR3 has 12 amino acids. This CDR3 is CASSFKNTEAFF. CDR3 coding DNA: TGTGCCAGCAGTTTTAAGAACACTGAAGCTTTCTTT.

This rearrangement joins TRBV27 to TRBJ1-4; a possible D gene is TRBD1 (5 bases). Germline V CDR1 and CDR2: MNHEY, SMNVEV (reference sequence). The CDR3 has 16 amino acids. Trimming left V 6 bases short and J 1 base short, with 15 bases between. CDR3 residues: CASRPNGRGTNEKLFF. CDR3 bases: TGTGCCAGCAGACCCAATGGGAGGGGAACTAATGAAAAACTGTTTTTT.

The V gene is TRBV19, the J gene TRBJ2-1, with 9 nucleotides matching TRBD2. The germline V gene has CDR1 LNHDA and CDR2 SQIVND (reference sequence). V shed 8 bases and J 10 bases; nucleotides not matched to a gene: 15. This CDR3 is built from 15 residues. The CDR3 region is CASSQGGGRAKEQFF. Here the CDR3 DNA reads TGTGCCAGTTCGCAGGGCGGCGGGAGGGCCAAAGAGCAGTTCTTC.

The chain links TRBV28 to TRBJ1-2; TRBD1 aligns across 7 bases. The CDR3 runs 12 residues. V lost 5 bases and J lost 8; bases outside the gene matches: 5. CDR1 is MDHEN, CDR2 SYDVKM, per germline. The CDR3 nucleotides are TGTGCCAGCAGTGCAGGGGGTGAAGGCTACACCTTC. Amino acid sequence: CASSAGGEGYTF.

This chain joins TRBV25-1 and TRBJ2-2; unclear D gene. This CDR3 has 14 amino acids. The germline gives CDR1 MGHDK, CDR2 SYGVNS. Trimming stripped 3 bases from V and 6 bases from J, with 11 bases between. The CDR3 loop reads CASSDPGFAGELFF. CDR3 nucleotides: TGTGCCAGCAGTGATCCGGGTTTCGCCGGGGAGCTGTTTTTT.

The genes are TRBV5-1 and TRBJ1-4, with 9 bases aligning to TRBD1. The CDR3 contains 15 residues. Trimming removed 4 bases from V and 8 bases from J; junction bases left unmatched: 9. Germline loops: CDR1 SGHRS, CDR2 YFSETQ. The CDR3 region has the DNA TGCGCCAGCAGCAAGACAGGGGGACCCCGCGAAAAACTGTTTTTT. It translates to CASSKTGGPREKLFF.

The chain combines TRBV18 with TRBJ2-5; D gene ambiguous. V shed 5 bases and J shed 5 bases, with 9 bases lying between them. CDR3 length: 12 residues. Germline loops: CDR1 KGHSH, CDR2 LQKENI. The CDR3 loop is CASSSLAETQYF. DNA for the CDR3: TGTGCCAGCTCATCTCTTGCGGAGACCCAGTACTTC.